Following are 24 T cell receptor beta chains from one sample sequenced in a study of cytomegalovirus exposure and HLA in healthy donors. A multiplex PCR was run with 60 Vbeta primers and 13 Jbeta primers. Here immunoSEQ multiplex PCR was the method, and the copy in TCRdb shows in-frame clones only, minus some. The sample contains about 140,000 clones, around 76% of which appear only once. Sequences were obtained from PBMCs. These receptors all stem from a male donor in good health and CMV-seronegative.

The chain recombines TRBV7-3 with TRBJ1-1; D uncertain. Trimming removed 7 bases at V and 7 bases at J, with 13 bases between. Germline CDR1 reads SGHTA; CDR2 reads FQGTGA. This CDR3 spans 12 amino acids. The CDR3 is CASINHSGEAFF. In DNA, the CDR3 is TGTGCCAGCATCAATCACTCGGGTGAAGCTTTCTTT.

CDR3 coding DNA: TGTGCCTCCCGAAGCGGGGGCTCGGGAAACATTCAGTACTTC. Translation: CASRSGGSGNIQYF. This chain connects TRBV15 to TRBJ2-4; 8 nucleotides line up with TRBD2. V shed 11 bases and J 6 bases; nucleotides not matched to a gene: 12. The CDR3 consists of 14 residues. Germline V gene sequence: CDR1 LNHNV, CDR2 YYDKDF (reference sequence).

This clone was picked up one time. J is TRBJ1-1 and V is TRBV27, with unresolved D. Germline V gene sequence: CDR1 MNHEY, CDR2 SMNVEV (reference sequence). The CDR3 covers 15 residues. Trimming shortened V by 8 bases and J by 1 base, and 17 bases separated the two germline ends. The CDR3 loop reads CASVGGGLRNTEAFF. The CDR3 DNA sequence: TGTGCCAGCGTGGGCGGAGGGCTGAGGAACACTGAAGCTTTCTTT.

V is TRBV13 and J is TRBJ1-6; tentative D call: TRBD1 (5 bases). Germline-derived CDR1 and CDR2 are PRHDT and FYEKMQ (reference sequence). The CDR3 is 14 residues long. Trimming pared 5 bases from V and 7 bases from J, leaving 12 bases between. The CDR3 DNA reads as TGTGCCAGCAGCCAGAACTCAGGGAATTCACCCCTCCACTTT. It encodes CASSQNSGNSPLHF.

The CDR3 nucleotides are TGCGCCAGCAGCTTGGAAGGACTCAATCAGCCCCAGCATTTT. It is translated as CASSLEGLNQPQHF. V gene TRBV5-1 combines with J gene TRBJ1-5; D gene ambiguous. The germline gives CDR1 SGHRS, CDR2 YFSETQ. V was shortened by 0 bases and J by 3 bases, with 7 bases between the two germline ends. The CDR3 is 14 amino acids.

This clone appeared a few times. This chain links TRBV4-2 with TRBJ1-1; D might be TRBD1 (6 bases). V lost 0 bases to trimming and J lost 1 base, with 9 bases between them. The germline V gene has CDR1 LGHNA and CDR2 YNFKEQ. This CDR3 is 15 amino acids long. CDR3 protein: CASSQDSRGNTEAFF. The DNA of the CDR3 is TGTGCCAGCAGCCAAGATTCCAGGGGGAACACTGAAGCTTTCTTT.

This clone was counted a few times. The chain recombines TRBV30 with TRBJ2-3; 8 bases are a match to TRBD1. CDR1 is GTSNPN, CDR2 SVGIG, per germline (reference sequence). This CDR3 region has 11 residues. Trimming removed 1 base from V and 15 bases from J; junction bases left unmatched: 6. CDR3 DNA sequence: TGTGCCTGGAGTGAGCAGGGGGCTGAATATTTT. This gives the protein CAWSEQGAEYF. Variable domain in full (rest from reference TRBV30 and TRBJ2-3): SQTIHQWPATLVQPVGSPLSLECTVEGTSNPNLYWYRQAAGRGLQLLFYSVGIGQISSEVPQNLSASRPQDRQFILSSKKLLLSDSGFYLCAWSEQGAEYFGPGTRLTVL.

V is TRBV7-8 and J is TRBJ2-7; 7 bases fit TRBD1. This CDR3 contains 17 residues. The J segment lost 4 bases and the V segment lost 0 bases, leaving 12 bases of the junction unmatched. Germline V CDR1 and CDR2: SGHVS, FQNEAQ. The chain's CDR3 is CASSLAWKGQPRYEQYF. For the CDR3, the DNA is TGTGCCAGCAGCTTAGCGTGGAAGGGACAGCCCCGTTACGAGCAGTACTTC.

This clone has only one observation. The rearrangement joins TRBV19 to TRBJ2-2; TRBD1 agrees at 7 bases. The CDR3 sequence is 15 residues long. Germline loops: CDR1 LNHDA, CDR2 SQIVND (reference sequence). After removal of 4 bases from V and 0 bases from J, the junction contained 2 bases not matched to a gene. CDR3 DNA: TGTGCCAGTAGTAACAGGGGCGCGAACACCGGGGAGCTGTTTTTT. Amino acid sequence: CASSNRGANTGELFF.

V is TRBV6-5 and J is TRBJ2-3; no firm D call. This CDR3 comprises 15 residues. The V end was cut by 2 bases, the J end by 0 bases, with 9 bases between. Per the germline V gene, CDR1 is MNHEY and CDR2 is SVGAGI. DNA of the CDR3: TGTGCCAGCAGTTACCTGGGCGCTAGCACAGATACGCAGTATTTT. Translated: CASSYLGASTDTQYF.

The V gene is TRBV10-3, the J gene TRBJ2-1; 12 positions agree with TRBD2. After removal of 6 bases from V and 5 bases from J, the junction contained 2 bases not matched to a gene. Germline V gene lookup returns CDR1 ENHRY and CDR2 SYGVKD. The CDR3 loop spans 14 amino acids. The CDR3 nucleotides are TGTGCCATCAGACTAGCGGGGGGAAACAATGAGCAGTTCTTC. Its protein is CAIRLAGGNNEQFF.

The CDR3 is CASSTIGTVKYF. The CDR3, as DNA: TGTGCCAGTAGCACCATTGGGACAGTCAAGTACTTC. V usage is TRBV19 and J usage is TRBJ2-7; 7 bases fit TRBD1. Per germline, CDR1 LNHDA and CDR2 SQIVND (reference sequence). CDR3 length: 12 residues. The trim removed 6 bases at V and 11 bases at J, leaving 10 bases unmatched. The full variable domain, in which reference TRBV19 and TRBJ2-7 provide the parts outside the CDR3, is DGGITQSPKYLFRKEGQNVTLSCEQNLNHDAMYWYRQDPGQGLRLIYYSQIVNDFQKGDIAEGYSVSREKKESFPLTVTSAQKNPTAFYLCASSTIGTVKYFGPGTRLTVT.

J is TRBJ1-3 and V is TRBV6-5; TRBD1 matches at 8 bases. Trimming cost V 2 bases and J 3 bases; bases outside gene matches: 6. Germline V gives CDR1 MNHEY, CDR2 SVGAGI. The CDR3 contains 16 residues. The CDR3 DNA sequence: TGTGCCAGCAGTTACGTTAGGACAGGGTTTGGAAACACCATATATTTT. It codes for CASSYVRTGFGNTIYF.

The chain couples TRBV15 to TRBJ1-4; tentatively, D is TRBD1 (6 bases). The CDR3 length is 15 residues. CDR1 and CDR2 (germline): LNHNV, YYDKDF (reference sequence). V lost 1 base, J lost 7 bases, and 13 bases lay in between. In DNA, the CDR3 is TGTGCCACCAGCAGAGCACAGGGTTCGAGTGAAAAACTGTTTTTT. It encodes CATSRAQGSSEKLFF.

The chain carries TRBV2 and TRBJ2-5, with 8 bases fitting TRBD2. Unmatched junction bases numbered 4, after V lost 0 bases and J lost 7 bases. Germline-derived CDR1 and CDR2 are SNHLY and FYNNEI. The CDR3 runs 14 residues. The CDR3 sequence: CASSEAIGGVTQYF. The CDR3, as DNA: TGTGCCAGCAGTGAAGCAATCGGGGGGGTGACCCAGTACTTC.

This chain uses TRBV12-5 with TRBJ1-5; the match to TRBD1 covers 9 bases. After removal of 5 bases from V and 0 bases from J, the junction contained 2 bases not matched to a gene. The germline gives CDR1 LGHNT, CDR2 FRNRAP. The length of the CDR3 is 15 residues. The CDR3 nucleotides read TGTGCTAGTGGTCTACAGGGGGCTAGCAATCAGCCCCAGCATTTT. This codes for CASGLQGASNQPQHF.

The chain joins TRBV6-5 to TRBJ1-1, with D possibly matching TRBD1 (6 bases). The CDR3 runs to 14 residues. Trimming removed 4 bases at V and 1 base at J, with 10 bases between. CDR1 is MNHEY and CDR2 is SVGAGI in the germline V gene. This CDR3 reads CASSFDRRNTEAFF. The DNA for the CDR3 is TGTGCCAGCAGTTTCGACAGGCGGAACACTGAAGCTTTCTTT.

The chain joins TRBV7-6 to TRBJ2-3; D not resolved. Trimming left V 3 bases short and J 2 bases short, with 6 bases between. The CDR3 is 13 residues long. Germline V gene lookup returns CDR1 SGHVS and CDR2 FNYEAQ. The CDR3 loop reads CASSFTLTDTQYF. In nucleotides, the CDR3 is TGTGCCAGCAGCTTTACTCTCACAGATACGCAGTATTTT.

This clone has only a few counts. The V and J genes are TRBV4-2 and TRBJ2-3; possibly TRBD1 for D (5 bases). CDR1 LGHNA and CDR2 YNFKEQ come from the germline V gene. Trimming removed 1 base from V and 1 base from J, with 12 bases in between. CDR3 length: 16 amino acids. CDR3 sequence: CASSQVRGGGTDTQYF. The CDR3 DNA reads as TGTGCCAGCAGCCAAGTAAGGGGTGGGGGCACAGATACGCAGTATTTT.

This rearrangement joins TRBV4-1 to TRBJ2-7, with D maybe TRBD1 (5 bases). CDR3 length: 14 residues. Trimming shortened V by 1 base and J by 2 bases, and 9 bases separated the two germline ends. Germline CDR1 is MGHRA and CDR2 is YSYEKL. The CDR3 coding sequence is TGCGCCAGCAGCCAAGTGGGGCAGACCTACGAGCAGTACTTC. Translated: CASSQVGQTYEQYF.

The chain couples TRBV27 to TRBJ2-5; 8 nucleotides line up with TRBD2. The length of the CDR3 is 16 residues. CDR1 and CDR2 (germline): MNHEY, SMNVEV (reference sequence). Unmatched junction bases numbered 14, after V lost 5 bases and J lost 6 bases. In DNA, the CDR3 is TGTGCCAGCAGTCTCCAGAAGGTAGCGGGGTTTAAGACCCAGTACTTC. Encoded protein: CASSLQKVAGFKTQYF.

This clone was detected a few times. The chain links TRBV19 to TRBJ1-5, with D maybe TRBD1 (6 bases). Looked up from germline, CDR1 is LNHDA and CDR2 is SQIVND (reference sequence). The V and J ends lost 7 bases and 2 bases respectively, with 18 bases between them. The CDR3 totals 16 residues. Here the CDR3 DNA reads TGTGCCAGTACCTACACAGGGAGAGGAGGCAATCAGCCCCAGCATTTT. Translating gives CASTYTGRGGNQPQHF.

The chain combines TRBV18 with TRBJ2-1; TRBD2 might be the D (6 bases). The CDR3 spans 17 residues. Germline CDR1 KGHSH, CDR2 LQKENI. Trimming removed 0 bases at V and 1 base at J, with 13 bases between. The CDR3 is CASSPPSVGGSYNEQFF. CDR3 bases: TGTGCCAGCTCACCACCGTCCGTTGGGGGGTCCTACAATGAGCAGTTCTTC.

CDR3 residues: CASSLAIYRGMNTEAFF. CDR3 DNA sequence: TGTGCCAGCAGCTTAGCGATCTACAGGGGTATGAACACTGAAGCTTTCTTT. The gene calls are TRBV7-8 and TRBJ1-1; TRBD1 matches 7 bases. Germline V gene sequence: CDR1 SGHVS, CDR2 FQNEAQ. Germline trimming cut 0 bases from V and 0 bases from J; bases unmatched to any gene: 7. The CDR3 spans 17 residues.